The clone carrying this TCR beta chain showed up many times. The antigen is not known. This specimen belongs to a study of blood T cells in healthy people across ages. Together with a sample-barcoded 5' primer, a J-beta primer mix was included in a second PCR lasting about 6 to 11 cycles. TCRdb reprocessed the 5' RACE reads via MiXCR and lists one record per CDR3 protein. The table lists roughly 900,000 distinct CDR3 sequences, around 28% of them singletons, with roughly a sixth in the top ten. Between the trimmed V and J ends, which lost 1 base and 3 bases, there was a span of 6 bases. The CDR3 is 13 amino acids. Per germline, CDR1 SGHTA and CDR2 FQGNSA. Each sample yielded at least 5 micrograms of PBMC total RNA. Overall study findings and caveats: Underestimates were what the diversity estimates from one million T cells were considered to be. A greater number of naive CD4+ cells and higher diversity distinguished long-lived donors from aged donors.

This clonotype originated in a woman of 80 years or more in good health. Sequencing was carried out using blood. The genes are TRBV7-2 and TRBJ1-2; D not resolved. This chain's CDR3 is CASSLGSDYGYTF. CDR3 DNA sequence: TGTGCCAGCAGCTTAGGTTCAGACTATGGCTACACCTTC.